The entry below describes one TCR beta chain. Its specificity is not known. This sample was taken from a study of cytomegalovirus exposure and HLA in healthy donors. Across the study: A prior analysis found 117 million unique TCR beta sequences from roughly 180 million T cells.

Study-wide findings and caveats: Rare sequences made up most TCRs, while some public TCRs were found in many donors. A later analysis linked around 15,000 TCR beta sequences to HLA alleles at 0.05 false discovery rate.

The PCR used 60 Vbeta and 13 Jbeta primers. Using immunoSEQ multiplex PCR, the repertoire was profiled, and TCRdb retains in-frame clones only, with some absent. The sample lists about 63,000 clones, 75% seen once, with under 30% in the top ten. V was clipped by 0 bases and J by 8 bases, with 14 bases between them. Looked up from germline, CDR1 is SGDLS and CDR2 is YYNGEE. This CDR3 has 14 amino acids. The sequence was collected from a woman aged 35 to 49 in good health and CMV-seropositive. This chain links TRBV9 with TRBJ1-2; TRBD1 is a possible D gene (5 bases). Input material: PBMCs. The CDR3, as DNA: TGTGCCAGCAGCGTAGGGGAGGGGTCGCGGGGCTACACCTTC. It yields the protein CASSVGEGSRGYTF.